This TCR beta chain appears in the sequencing data of a study of T cells after yellow fever vaccination. TCRdb fed the 5' RACE reads into MiXCR, producing one record per CDR3 protein. The table has fewer than 350,000 distinct CDR3 sequences, more than 8.5% seen once. On this clonotype itself: Its matching antigen is unknown.

The study, taken as a whole, reports: At approximately 96% for CD4 and 70% to 90% for CD8, most primary-vaccination clones showed up again after the booster. The secondary response showed a weaker magnitude and a faster peak, day 5 versus 15. Any FACS-sorted repertoire could hold abundant clonotypes that contaminate it from the bulk population.

CDR1 and CDR2 (germline): SQVTM, ANQGSEA. The J segment lost 1 base and the V segment lost 7 bases, leaving 9 bases of the junction unmatched. The CDR3 totals 14 residues. This clonotype was obtained from a man younger than 35 who received the YFV17D yellow fever vaccine. This material consisted of PBMCs, taken on the day of the first yellow fever vaccination. The genes are TRBV29-1 and TRBJ2-7; TRBD1 agrees at 8 bases. CDR3 sequence (DNA): TGCAGCGCCTCATCCGGGACAGGTTCCTACGAGCAGTACTTC. Its translation is CSASSGTGSYEQYF.